This TCR beta chain stems from a study of a mutant IDH1 vaccine in newly diagnosed glioma. The wider study: With temozolomide cycles, or 4-6 weeks after radiotherapy alone, vaccination was started. Most had both radiotherapy and temozolomide beforehand; others had only one.

Concerning this clone itself: The antigen is not known.

Trimming cost V 2 bases and J 4 bases, with 11 bases left between them. The CDR3 has 13 residues. Germline-derived CDR1 and CDR2 are SQVTM and ANQGSEA. Time point denoted: week 5, during vaccination. With topical imiquimod, each dose of the vaccine consisted of 300 ug of mutant IDH1 20-mer peptide. Those who donated had recent WHO grade 3 or 4 IDH1-mutant, ATRX-lost astrocytomas. Using immunoSEQ multiplex PCR, the repertoire was profiled, and TCRdb retains in-frame clones only, with some absent. Counted here are over 50,000 clones, about 80% occurring once; the ten biggest clones make up roughly 3.5%.

The sequenced sample was PBMCs, obtained from a glioma patient whose treatment included an IDH1 peptide vaccine. The TCR sequence derives from a man under 40 with glioma. This chain joins TRBV29-1 and TRBJ1-2, with a possible D match to TRBD1 (5 bases). The CDR3: CSVEQGFGYGYTF. CDR3 in DNA: TGCAGCGTTGAACAGGGTTTCGGCTATGGCTACACCTTC.